Listed below are T cell receptor beta chains from one sample, sequenced in a study of blood T cell repertoires in COVID-19. Profiling relied on immunoSEQ multiplex PCR, and the TCRdb table lists in-frame clones only, not all of them. The sample carries roughly 130,000 clones, 86% recorded once. The specimen sequenced was peripheral blood. These receptors all stem from a man between 35 and 55 years old with acute or convalescent COVID-19. Each CDR3 is given with its conserved first and last residue.

TRBV6-1	14	TRBJ1-2	CASSESGQGFGYTF
TRBV7-2	16	TRBJ1-3	CASSPEASYSGNTIYF
TRBV18	15	TRBJ2-5	CASSPRSAGGETQYF
TRBV5-1	16	TRBJ2-1	CASSLVLAGAYNEQFF
TRBV12-3/TRBV12-4	13	TRBJ1-1	CASSLRGGTEAFF
TRBV6-6	13	TRBJ2-7	CASSYSPAYEQYF
TRBV4-1	15	TRBJ2-7	CASSQDRADPYEQYF
TRBV7-9	15	TRBJ2-7	CASSLALAGVYEQYF
TRBV5-8	14	TRBJ1-6	CASSRRGEDSPLHF
TRBV4-1	12	TRBJ2-2	CASSRAGGELFF
TRBV5-4	16	TRBJ2-2	CASSLGQLANTGELFF
TRBV14	11	TRBJ1-1	CASSQSFEAFF
TRBV19	15	TRBJ1-6	CASSKGQGVDSPLHF
TRBV6-5	14	TRBJ2-2	CASSPRANTGELFF
TRBV5-6	16	TRBJ1-2	CASSLGRGRGGYGYTF
TRBV6-5	12	TRBJ1-3	CASSPGGDTIYF
TRBV3-1/TRBV3-2	14	TRBJ1-2	CASSQDLGPGGYTF
TRBV7-6	13	TRBJ1-1	CASSLQKNTEAFF
TRBV9	16	TRBJ1-2	CASSTNRGLDNYGYTF
TRBV27	15	TRBJ1-1	CASSQPGQGFRQAFF
TRBV25-1	17	TRBJ2-7	CASSEAGPGTGPYEQYF
TRBV9	15	TRBJ1-2	CASSASPTDSYGYTF
TRBV7-9	15	TRBJ1-2	CASSLGGGTLHGYTF
TRBV19	14	TRBJ1-5	CATDTRDSNQPQHF
TRBV10-3	15	TRBJ1-3	CAISESGTVRNTIYF
TRBV5-6	13	TRBJ1-2	CASSLDRGYGYTF
TRBV9	17	TRBJ2-1	CASSVDAGGRVRNEQFF
TRBV27	18	TRBJ1-1	CASSLKGTGQGLNTEAFF
TRBV5-4	17	TRBJ2-7	CASRSGVSGQGSYEQYF
TRBV3-1/TRBV3-2	15	TRBJ2-5	CASSQGTGGQETQYF
TRBV27	17	TRBJ1-3	CASSPTQLRGPGNTIYF
TRBV28	15	TRBJ2-3	CASSPGRQGSDTQYF
TRBV30	13	TRBJ2-7	CASHRDRAYEQYF
TRBV5-6	14	TRBJ1-1	CASSLFGGYTEAFF
TRBV2	16	TRBJ1-6	CASSGRTGRRNSPLHF
TRBV3-1/TRBV3-2	15	TRBJ2-1	CASRRNGGGKNEQFF
TRBV19	13	TRBJ2-1	CASSMSSVHEQFF
TRBV27	15	TRBJ2-5	CASSLKAGGYETQYF
TRBV7-6	15	TRBJ2-2	CASSSSGRFAGELFF
TRBV4-2	13	TRBJ1-2	CASSQDPHVEYTF
TRBV7-3	15	TRBJ1-2	CASSLLDYTPNGYTF
TRBV27	14	TRBJ1-5	CASSLRQGNQPQHF
TRBV19	14	TRBJ1-5	CASSIERGGQPQHF
TRBV6-6	15	TRBJ2-5	CASSSPSRVRETQYF
TRBV11-1	16	TRBJ2-3	CASSPGAGAPTDTQYF
TRBV9	15	TRBJ2-1	CASSLGGLGHNEQFF
TRBV18	16	TRBJ2-2	CASSPPTGVDTGELFF
TRBV19	13	TRBJ1-3	CASSPTGVATIYF
TRBV6-6	15	TRBJ1-5	CASSDATGGNQPQHF